This T cell receptor beta chain was identified during a study of T cell changes during pregnancy in multiple sclerosis. V lost 0 bases, J lost 2 bases, and 10 bases lay in between. CDR1 SGHRS and CDR2 YFSETQ come from the germline V gene. CDR3 length equals 15 residues. Clones were sequenced by immunoSEQ multiplex PCR, and TCRdb holds only the in-frame ones, with some missing. The sample lists 40,000 to 55,000 clones, around 89% occurring once. The material sequenced was CD8+ T cells from peripheral blood mononuclear cells, taken in the second trimester of pregnancy. The rearrangement joins TRBV5-1 to TRBJ2-3; D is ambiguous. The TCR comes from a female donor with multiple sclerosis, enrolled in a pregnancy study. The CDR3 here is CASSLETDFTDTQYF. The DNA for the CDR3 is TGCGCCAGCAGCTTGGAAACTGATTTCACAGATACGCAGTATTTT.